The entry that follows covers one T cell receptor beta chain sequence. This clonotype was counted a few times. Its antigen remains unidentified. No base qualities exist here, and no much larger clone lies one base off it. This sample was included in a study of T cells in Graves' hyperthyroidism and ophthalmopathy (dated by TCRdb to between 2018 and 2021). Turning to the overall study: Peripheral blood samples were taken at initial diagnosis, before any treatment was given. To identify TCR V-J signatures that set the groups apart, the researchers used a discovery cohort of 100 patients, made up of approximately 43 with Graves' ophthalmopathy and 57 with stable Graves' hyperthyroidism. An independent validation cohort of under 20 hyperthyroidism patients and over 15 patients who later progressed to ophthalmopathy tested prospective prediction of ophthalmopathy. The 100 or so discovery patients were divided at random into training and test sets in a 7:3 ratio. The study also compared thyroid tissue and blood T-cell repertoires from roughly six Graves' hyperthyroidism patients. Once sampling was done, hyperthyroidism patients were given methimazole at a starting dose of 30 mg daily, whereas ophthalmopathy patients were given high-dose intravenous methylprednisolone. TCR Vbeta CDR3 sequencing of 135 peripheral blood samples (under 45 ophthalmopathy, roughly 72 hyperthyroidism and roughly 17 progressor patients) is reported in the paper. Broad study findings and their caveats: During validation, the model predicted progression to ophthalmopathy a median of approximately 6 months ahead of onset, with 60% to 71% sensitivity and 72.22% specificity. Blood samples also contained most of the expanded thyroid clonotypes (frequency above 0.001), which suggests that blood repertoires may reflect thyroid immune responses. A model built on a 13 V-J signature distinguished ophthalmopathy from stable hyperthyroidism, reaching about 88% sensitivity and about 81% specificity in cross-validation and 80%/75% in testing. Sample size was not statistically predetermined, and investigators were not blinded to group allocation.

The TCR beta CDR3 regions were amplified from the RNA transcripts. For the first round of RT-PCR on the TCR CDR3, the HTBI primer set was used together with the Qiagen OneStep RT-PCR kit. Libraries were constructed in a second round of multiplex PCR, after which size selection and purification were performed. The libraries were sequenced on an Illumina HiSeq2000 using paired-end 100 bp reads. The source study handled its data this way. SOAPnuke was used to process the raw data, throwing out any read that contained adapters or uncalled bases, had a mean Phred below 15, or lacked an exact constant-primer or identifier match. High-quality paired reads were merged using COPE v1.2.5, and each unique nucleotide sequence was defined as a clonotype. MiTCR v1.1 was used to align the clonotypes against IMGT TRBV, TRBD and TRBJ reference segments. Only V-J combinations with frequency above 0.0001, covering about 99% of repertoires, were analysed. The TCS score was defined as the ratio of F50 (clonal expansion) to E x V (chaos), calculated using BLOSUM62-based TCRdist between CDR3 peptides within each V-J. Welch's t-statistics and random forest reduced roughly 500 V-J features to fewer than 15, which were used in a naive Bayes classifier (R e1071). The public reads were reanalyzed by TCRdb: fastp trimming at Q25, MiXCR alignment, in-frame beta chains only. Entries are consolidated by CDR3 protein sequence, retaining the most common genes and DNA. TCRdb assigned the V and J calls; the authors' analysis was not used. This sample gives about 640,000 distinct CDR3 sequences in total; less than 25% of them show up just once. 34% of the sample is in the top ten clones.

Ophthalmopathy patients had moderately to severely active disease, Clinical Activity Score of at least 3, NOSPECS grade of at least 4, and duration under 3 months. Exclusion was applied to patients with uncontrolled infections, other autoimmune diseases, pregnancy or lactation. Diagnoses were established on the basis of clinical symptoms, serum thyroxine and TRAb, thyroid ultrasound, and orbital computed tomography. PBMCs were separated from roughly 10 ml of fresh peripheral blood using Ficoll-Paque density gradient centrifugation. Trizol reagent was used to extract total RNA, and RNA quality was then checked on an Agilent 2100 Bioanalyzer. The germline ends are 15 bases apart after V is trimmed by 3 bases and J by 3 bases. The CDR3 has 16 amino acids, counting the end cysteine and phenylalanine. Only the CDR3 DNA is retained, 48 bases long and in frame from the first base. The germline V gene (reference sequence) gives CDR1 as LNHDA and CDR2 as SQIVND.

This chain is built from TRBV19 and TRBJ2-1; the D gene is possibly TRBD1 or TRBD2, each agreeing over 5 bases. The receptor's source is a man aged 25 to 40 with Graves' ophthalmopathy. The sequencing sample was made of blood. The CDR3 is CASSMNGDGNYNEQFF. The DNA is TGTGCCAGTAGTATGAATGGGGACGGGAACTACAATGAGCAGTTCTTC.